This T cell receptor beta chain was sequenced during a study of T-cell reconstitution after alpha-beta-depleted transplantation in children. Library preparation (for TCRbeta) was performed with unique molecular identifiers. TCRdb passed the PCR reads through MiXCR, listing each CDR3 protein once. The sample contains roughly 180,000 distinct CDR3 sequences, 11% of which appear only once. This CDR3 region has 15 residues. Trimming removed 0 bases from V and 5 bases from J, with 9 bases in between. Germline V CDR1 and CDR2: SGHRS, YFSETQ. This clonotype was picked up many times. The source is a boy aged 2 to 10 with acute myeloid leukemia, due to receive a stem cell transplant. The chain links TRBV5-1 to TRBJ1-6; weak D call: TRBD1 (5 bases). Here the sequenced sample was PBMCs, taken before TCRalphabeta/CD19-depleted stem cell transplant. The CDR3 protein is CASSLVQGDNSPLHF. CDR3 bases: TGCGCCAGCAGCTTGGTGCAGGGAGATAATTCACCCCTCCACTTT.